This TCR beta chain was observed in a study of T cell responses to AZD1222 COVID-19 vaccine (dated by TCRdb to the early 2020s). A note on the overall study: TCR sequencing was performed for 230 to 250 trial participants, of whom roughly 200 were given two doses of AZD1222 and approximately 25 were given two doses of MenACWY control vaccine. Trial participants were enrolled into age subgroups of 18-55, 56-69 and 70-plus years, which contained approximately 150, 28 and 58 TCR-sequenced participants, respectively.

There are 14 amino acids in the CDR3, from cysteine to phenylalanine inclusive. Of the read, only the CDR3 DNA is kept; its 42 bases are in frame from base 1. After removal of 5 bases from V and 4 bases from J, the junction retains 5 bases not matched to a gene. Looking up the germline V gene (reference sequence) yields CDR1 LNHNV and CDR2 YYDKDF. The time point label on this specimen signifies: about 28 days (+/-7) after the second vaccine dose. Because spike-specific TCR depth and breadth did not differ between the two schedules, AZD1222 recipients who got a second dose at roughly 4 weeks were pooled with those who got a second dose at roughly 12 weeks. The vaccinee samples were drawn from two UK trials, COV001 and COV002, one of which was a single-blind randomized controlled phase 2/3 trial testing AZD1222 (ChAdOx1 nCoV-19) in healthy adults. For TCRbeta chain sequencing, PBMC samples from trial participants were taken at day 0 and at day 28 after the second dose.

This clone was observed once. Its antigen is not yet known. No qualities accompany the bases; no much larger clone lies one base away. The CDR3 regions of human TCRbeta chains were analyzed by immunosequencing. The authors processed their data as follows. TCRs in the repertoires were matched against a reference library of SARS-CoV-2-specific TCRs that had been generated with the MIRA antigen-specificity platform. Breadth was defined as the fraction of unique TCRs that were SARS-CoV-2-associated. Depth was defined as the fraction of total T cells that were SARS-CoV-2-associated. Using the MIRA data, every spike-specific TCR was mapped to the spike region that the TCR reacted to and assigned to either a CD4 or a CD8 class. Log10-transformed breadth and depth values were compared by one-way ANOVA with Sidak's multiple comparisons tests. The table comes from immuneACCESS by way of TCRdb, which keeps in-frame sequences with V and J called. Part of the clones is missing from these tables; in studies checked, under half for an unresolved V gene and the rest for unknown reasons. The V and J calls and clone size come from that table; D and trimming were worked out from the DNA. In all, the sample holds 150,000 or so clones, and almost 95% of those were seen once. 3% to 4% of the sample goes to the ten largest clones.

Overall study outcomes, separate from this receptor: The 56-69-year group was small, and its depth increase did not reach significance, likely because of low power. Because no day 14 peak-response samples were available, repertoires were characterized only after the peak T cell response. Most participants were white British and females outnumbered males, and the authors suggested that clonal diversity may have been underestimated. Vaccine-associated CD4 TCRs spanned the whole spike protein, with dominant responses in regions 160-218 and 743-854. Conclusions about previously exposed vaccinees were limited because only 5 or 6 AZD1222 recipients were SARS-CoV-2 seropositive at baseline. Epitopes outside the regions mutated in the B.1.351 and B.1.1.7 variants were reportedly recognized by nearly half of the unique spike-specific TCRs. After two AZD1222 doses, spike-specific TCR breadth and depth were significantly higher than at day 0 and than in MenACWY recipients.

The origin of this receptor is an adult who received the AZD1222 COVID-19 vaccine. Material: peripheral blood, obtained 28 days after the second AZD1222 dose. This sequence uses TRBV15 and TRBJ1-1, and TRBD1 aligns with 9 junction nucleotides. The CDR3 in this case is CATSLQGASTEAFF. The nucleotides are TGTGCCACCAGCTTACAGGGGGCTAGCACTGAAGCTTTCTTT.